The 10 T cell receptor beta chains below come from one sample, sequenced in a study of blood T cell repertoires in COVID-19. Only in-frame clones appear in the TCRdb table, and some are missing; sequencing was by immunoSEQ multiplex PCR. Among hundreds of thousands of clones listed, less than 85% were seen once. The specimen sequenced was PBMCs or T cells enriched from blood (not recorded which). The receptors stem from a woman between 50 and 59 years old who had recovered from COVID-19.

The chain links TRBV6-1 to TRBJ1-4, with D perhaps matching TRBD1 (5 bases). Germline assignment: CDR1 MNHNS and CDR2 SASEGT. The CDR3 sequence is 13 residues long. With 6 bases removed from V and 4 bases from J, the gap between germline ends came to 9 bases. The chain's CDR3 is CASSRDYNEKLFF. In nucleotides, the CDR3 is TGTGCCAGCAGCAGGGACTATAATGAAAAACTGTTTTTT.

This clone was found once. The chain carries TRBV30 and TRBJ1-2, with 7 bases matching TRBD1. In germline, CDR1 is GTSNPN, CDR2 SVGIG (reference sequence). Trimming at V came to 3 bases and at J to 6 bases, leaving 7 bases not matched to a gene. The CDR3 loop spans 13 amino acids. CDR3 sequence: CAWRGQPGDGYTF. As DNA, the CDR3 is TGTGCCTGGAGGGGACAGCCGGGAGATGGCTACACCTTC.

The gene calls are TRBV6-5 and TRBJ1-1, with D possibly TRBD1 on 5 matching bases. V was trimmed by 0 bases and J by 4 bases, leaving 6 bases between them. The CDR3 has 13 residues. Germline assignment: CDR1 MNHEY and CDR2 SVGAGI. CDR3 nucleotide sequence: TGTGCCAGCAGTTACTCGCAGGGCACTGAAGCTTTCTTT. This gives the protein CASSYSQGTEAFF.

The chain has TRBV3-1 (or the pseudogene TRBV3-2) and TRBJ1-1, with 7 bases lining up with TRBD1. The trim removed 0 bases at V and 5 bases at J, leaving 12 bases unmatched. In germline, CDR1 is LGHDT, CDR2 YNNKEL (reference sequence). This CDR3 is 17 amino acids long. DNA for the CDR3: TGTGCCAGCAGCCAAGATTTCGCTTGGCAGGGGGGAACTGAAGCTTTCTTT. Translation gives CASSQDFAWQGGTEAFF.

This rearrangement joins TRBV9 to TRBJ2-1; D perhaps matches TRBD1 (5 bases). V was cut by 0 bases and J by 2 bases, with 9 bases left in between. The CDR3 contains 15 residues. The germline V gene encodes CDR1 SGDLS and CDR2 YYNGEE. The CDR3 protein is CASSVVGAPYNEQFF. DNA of the CDR3: TGTGCCAGCAGCGTAGTAGGGGCCCCCTACAATGAGCAGTTCTTC. Full variable domain (outside the CDR3, taken from reference TRBV9 and TRBJ2-1): DSGVTQTPKHLITATGQRVTLRCSPRSGDLSVYWYQQSLDQGLQFLIQYYNGEERAKGNILERFSAQQFPDLHSELNLSSLELGDSALYFCASSVVGAPYNEQFFGPGTRLTVL.

In its sample, this clone was seen a few times. V gene TRBV27 combines with J gene TRBJ1-5; 8 bases are a match to TRBD1. V trimming: 5 bases; J trimming: 7 bases; junction bases outside the gene matches: 10. The CDR3 sequence is 15 residues long. Germline V gives CDR1 MNHEY, CDR2 SMNVEV (reference sequence). CDR3 DNA: TGTGCCAGCAGTCTCGGACAGGGCCTAAGGCAGCCCCAGCATTTT. It specifies CASSLGQGLRQPQHF.

Only a few counts were recorded for this clone. The chain recombines TRBV10-3 with TRBJ2-1; 12 bases map to TRBD2. Trimming removed 5 bases from V and 10 bases from J; junction bases left unmatched: 6. This CDR3 comprises 14 residues. Germline V CDR1 and CDR2: ENHRY, SYGVKD. The CDR3 DNA follows: TGTGCCATCAGTCGACTAGCGGGAGAAGGCGAGCAGTTCTTC. It translates to CAISRLAGEGEQFF.

The chain links TRBV19 to TRBJ2-7; the D is unclear. The germline CDR1 and CDR2 sequences are LNHDA and SQIVND (reference sequence). This CDR3 is built from 14 residues. The V gene lost 7 bases and the J gene lost 0 bases, with 13 bases spanning the gap. The CDR3 region has the DNA TGTGCCAGTACCCCGTGGGCAGACTCCTACGAGCAGTACTTC. Its protein product is CASTPWADSYEQYF.

This clone occurred once. The rearrangement uses TRBV3-1 (or the pseudogene TRBV3-2) and TRBJ1-5, with 9 bases identical to TRBD1. V was pared by 0 bases and J by 6 bases, with 3 bases of the junction left unmatched. This CDR3 spans 15 amino acids. Germline V gives CDR1 LGHDT, CDR2 YNNKEL (reference sequence). The CDR3, as DNA: TGTGCCAGCAGCCAAGAAACAGGGGGCCCTCAGCCCCAGCATTTT. As protein: CASSQETGGPQPQHF.

The chain couples TRBV5-6 to TRBJ2-5; D perhaps matches TRBD1 (5 bases). Per germline, CDR1 SGHDT and CDR2 YYEEEE. V was pared by 5 bases and J by 5 bases, with 13 bases between. This CDR3 has 13 amino acids. The chain's CDR3 is CASSKQARETQYF. CDR3 sequence (DNA): TGTGCCAGCAGTAAACAGGCACGGGAGACCCAGTACTTC.